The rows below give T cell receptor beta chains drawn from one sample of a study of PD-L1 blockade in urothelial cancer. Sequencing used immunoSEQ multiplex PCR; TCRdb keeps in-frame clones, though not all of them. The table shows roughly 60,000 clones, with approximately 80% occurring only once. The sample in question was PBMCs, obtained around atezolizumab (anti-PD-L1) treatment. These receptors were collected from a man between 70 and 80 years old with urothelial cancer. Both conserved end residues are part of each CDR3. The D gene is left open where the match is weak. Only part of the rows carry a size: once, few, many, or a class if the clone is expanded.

TGTGCCAGCAGTCAGGGGGGAGAGACCCAGTACTTC | CASSQGGETQYF | . | TRBV6-6 | . | TRBJ2-5
TGTGCCAGCAAGGTGGACAGGGGGAACACTGAAGCTTTCTTT | CASKVDRGNTEAFF | . | TRBV6-5 | TRBD1 | TRBJ1-1
TGTGCCAGCAGTACGGACAGTGGTCCCACCTACGAGCAGTACTTC | CASSTDSGPTYEQYF | . | TRBV6-1 | . | TRBJ2-7
TGTGCCAGTAGTCCACCCAGCACTAGCGAACAGTTCTTC | CASSPPSTSEQFF | few | TRBV19 | TRBD2 | TRBJ2-1
TGTGCCAGCAGCGCAACCTTGGAGGCGCAGTACTTC | CASSATLEAQYF | . | TRBV7-6 | . | TRBJ2-7
TGTGCCAGCAGCGGGAAGACTAGCACAGATACGCAGTATTTT | CASSGKTSTDTQYF | . | TRBV2 | . | TRBJ2-3
TGTGCCAGCAGTTACCGCAGGGGGTGGGAGACCCAGTACTTC | CASSYRRGWETQYF | . | TRBV6-5 | TRBD1 | TRBJ2-5
TGTGCCAGCAGCTTAGCGACTAGTAGGCACAATGAGCAGTTCTTC | CASSLATSRHNEQFF | . | TRBV7-2 | . | TRBJ2-1
TGCAGCGTTGAAGGGATAGCAGGGGCAATGAACACTGAAGCTTTCTTT | CSVEGIAGAMNTEAFF | . | TRBV29-1 | . | TRBJ1-1
TGTGCCAGCAGTTTGAGCTGGGGGACATCAGCCAAAAACATTCAGTACTTC | CASSLSWGTSAKNIQYF | . | TRBV28 | . | TRBJ2-4
TGTGCCAGCAGCCGGGACTTGAACACTGAAGCTTTCTTT | CASSRDLNTEAFF | . | TRBV6-5 | . | TRBJ1-1
TGTGCCATCAGGGCCGGGACAGGGGGCGAGAATGAGCAGTTCTTC | CAIRAGTGGENEQFF | . | TRBV10-3 | TRBD1 | TRBJ2-1
TGTGCCAAATTAAATAGCTCCTACAATGAGCAGTTCTTC | CAKLNSSYNEQFF | . | TRBV6-5 | . | TRBJ2-1
TGCGCCAGCAGCGGGATGGGGGCAGATGGCTACACCTTC | CASSGMGADGYTF | . | TRBV5-1 | . | TRBJ1-2
TGCGCCAGCAGCCGGGACAGGGGGAATGAAAAACTGTTTTTT | CASSRDRGNEKLFF | . | TRBV5-1 | TRBD1 | TRBJ1-4
TGTGCCAGCAGCGTAGTGGCGGGGTCTAGCACAGATACGCAGTATTTT | CASSVVAGSSTDTQYF | . | TRBV9 | . | TRBJ2-3
TGTGCCAGCAGCCGAAATACAGGGAAAAGGGAGACCCAGTACTTC | CASSRNTGKRETQYF | . | TRBV7-9 | . | TRBJ2-5
TGTGCCAGCAGCTTAGGTACTAGCGGGACCTACAATGAGCAGTTCTTC | CASSLGTSGTYNEQFF | . | TRBV11-2 | TRBD2 | TRBJ2-1
TGCAGCGTCGCGGACAGGGCAAGGGGTGAAAAACTGTTTTTT | CSVADRARGEKLFF | . | TRBV29-1 | TRBD1 | TRBJ1-4
TGTGCCAGCAGACATTCGGACACTTACAATGAGCAGTTCTTC | CASRHSDTYNEQFF | few | TRBV5-4 | . | TRBJ2-1
TGTGCCAGCAGTTATCCGGGACTAACATACAATGAGCAGTTCTTC | CASSYPGLTYNEQFF | . | TRBV27 | TRBD2 | TRBJ2-1
TGTGCCTGGAGTGTTATCACTGAAGCTTTCTTT | CAWSVITEAFF | . | TRBV30 | . | TRBJ1-1
TGTGCCAGTAGCAATAGCGGGAGCACAGATACGCAGTATTTT | CASSNSGSTDTQYF | . | TRBV19 | TRBD2 | TRBJ2-3
TGTGCCAGCAATGGACTAGCTGAGGTGGAGACCCAGTACTTC | CASNGLAEVETQYF | . | TRBV6-1 | TRBD2 | TRBJ2-5
TGTGCCAGCAGCTTGGTCGCAGGCGCCAGCTATGGCTACACCTTC | CASSLVAGASYGYTF | . | TRBV7-8 | . | TRBJ1-2
TGTGCCAGCAGCCAAGATCGCGCAGGGCGTTATAGCAATCAGCCCCAGCATTTT | CASSQDRAGRYSNQPQHF | once | TRBV4-2 | . | TRBJ1-5
TGTGCCAGCTCACCACGGACAGAGGAGACCCAGTACTTC | CASSPRTEETQYF | . | TRBV18 | . | TRBJ2-5
TGTGCCAGCAGCCAAGAATTAGATGTGTCTGAGAACACTGAAGCTTTCTTT | CASSQELDVSENTEAFF | once | TRBV14 | . | TRBJ1-1
TGTGCCAGCAGCCAAGATTGGACTAGCGGGAGGGAGACCCAGTACTTC | CASSQDWTSGRETQYF | once | TRBV4-2 | TRBD2 | TRBJ2-5
TGCGCCAGCAGCCAGAGGACACTGGGCTCCGGTGAAAAACTGTTTTTT | CASSQRTLGSGEKLFF | . | TRBV4-1 | . | TRBJ1-4
TGTGCCAGCTCACCACTCCGTAACAATGAGCAGTTCTTC | CASSPLRNNEQFF | . | TRBV18 | . | TRBJ2-1
TGTGCCAGCAGCTTGGGGTCACTTGGCGAGCAGTACTTC | CASSLGSLGEQYF | . | TRBV5-6 | . | TRBJ2-7
TGTGCCAGCAGCTCGCCCGGGACTAGCGCGCTGCGGGGAGGGACCCAGTACTTC | CASSSPGTSALRGGTQYF | . | TRBV5-6 | TRBD2 | TRBJ2-5
TGTGCCAGCAGTGGAAGACAGGCTGAAAACTCTGGGGCCAACGTCCTGACTTTC | CASSGRQAENSGANVLTF | . | TRBV2 | . | TRBJ2-6
TGTGCCAGTAGTATACCAGGGGCTAATGAAAAACTGTTTTTT | CASSIPGANEKLFF | . | TRBV19 | . | TRBJ1-4
TGCAGCGTTGCTGGACTAGCGAGGGGCCCCACAGATACGCAGTATTTT | CSVAGLARGPTDTQYF | once | TRBV29-1 | TRBD2 | TRBJ2-3
TGTGCCAGCAGCTTAGAGGCGGCAGGGGCCCGCCGGGAGACCCAGTACTTC | CASSLEAAGARRETQYF | once | TRBV7-8 | . | TRBJ2-5
TGTGCCAGCAGTAATCCGGGACTAGCGGGGAATGAGCAGTTCTTC | CASSNPGLAGNEQFF | . | TRBV6-1 | TRBD2 | TRBJ2-1
TGTGCCAGCAGTGTGACAGAAAATGAAAAACTGTTTTTT | CASSVTENEKLFF | . | TRBV2 | . | TRBJ1-4
TGTGCCACCTCTCTAGCGGAAAACAATGAGCAGTTCTTC | CATSLAENNEQFF | once | TRBV27 | TRBD2 | TRBJ2-1
TGCGCCAGCAGCCCGGGTTGGGGGGGAAGGACTGAAGCTTTCTTT | CASSPGWGGRTEAFF | . | TRBV5-1 | . | TRBJ1-1
TGTGCCAGCAGCGCGGGACTAGCGGGAAAATACAATGAGCAGTTCTTC | CASSAGLAGKYNEQFF | . | TRBV7-9 | TRBD2 | TRBJ2-1
TGCGCCAGCAGCCAAGAGATCTACGGGCTAGCCCACGAGCAGTACTTC | CASSQEIYGLAHEQYF | few | TRBV4-1 | . | TRBJ2-7
TGTGCCAGCAGCCCGCGGGGGGCTCGCGGCTACACCTTC | CASSPRGARGYTF | . | TRBV7-8 | . | TRBJ1-2
TGTGCCAGCACCGATAGCGGGAGTGACTCCTACGAGCAGTACTTC | CASTDSGSDSYEQYF | . | TRBV6-6 | TRBD2 | TRBJ2-7
TGTGCCAGCAGTTTGTCGCATGGGGGGGCGCAAGATACGCAGTATTTT | CASSLSHGGAQDTQYF | . | TRBV28 | . | TRBJ2-3
TGCGCCAGCAGCTTACAGGGTCTAGTGACTGAAGCTTTCTTT | CASSLQGLVTEAFF | . | TRBV5-1 | . | TRBJ1-1
TGTGCTAGTGGGAAAGACAGGGGGTCGGTAAGTGGAAACACCATATATTTT | CASGKDRGSVSGNTIYF | . | TRBV12-5 | TRBD1 | TRBJ1-3